This TCR beta chain was observed in a study of shared clonotypes between healthy human individuals. Points from the study as a whole: Clonotypes shared by all four donors outscored non-shared clonotypes in generation probability. Naive subsets tended to show greater estimated richness than memory subsets.

A word on this clone: The antigen is not known.

From germline, CDR1 is MGHRA and CDR2 YSYEKL. This CDR3 has 13 residues. Trimming left V 1 base short and J 5 bases short, with 8 bases between. Method: immunoSEQ multiplex PCR; TCRdb's copy keeps in-frame clones and lacks some. The sample records 950,000 to 1,300,000 clones, around 76% being singletons. V gene TRBV4-1 combines with J gene TRBJ2-5; D unclear. The specimen was memory CD4+ T cells sorted from blood. The subset is: CD45RA-negative fraction. This TCR was recovered from a man aged 18 to 30 in good health. CDR3 in amino acids: CASSQGMVETQYF. Written as DNA, the CDR3 is TGCGCCAGCAGCCAAGGAATGGTGGAGACCCAGTACTTC.